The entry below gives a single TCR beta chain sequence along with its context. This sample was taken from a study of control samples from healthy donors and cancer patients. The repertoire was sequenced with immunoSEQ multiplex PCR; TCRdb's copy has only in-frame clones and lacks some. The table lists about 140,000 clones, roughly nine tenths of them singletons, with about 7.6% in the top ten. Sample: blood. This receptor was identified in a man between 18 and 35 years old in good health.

DNA of the CDR3: TGTGCCAGCAGTGACAGCGGGGGGGCCATGAATGAGCAGTTCTTC. Amino acid sequence: CASSDSGGAMNEQFF. The rearrangement uses TRBV2 and TRBJ2-1; 10 positions agree with TRBD2. This CDR3 region has 15 residues. The germline V gene has CDR1 SNHLY and CDR2 FYNNEI. Trimming removed 3 bases from V and 7 bases from J; junction bases left unmatched: 6. The full variable domain, rest sourced from reference TRBV2 and TRBJ2-1, is EPEVTQTPSHQVTQMGQEVILRCVPISNHLYFYWYRQILGQKVEFLVSFYNNEISEKSEIFDDQFSVERPDGSNFTLKIRSTKLEDSAMYFCASSDSGGAMNEQFFGPGTRLTVL.